The 21 T cell receptor beta chains in this list originate from one sample, sequenced in a study of T-cell reconstitution after alpha-beta-depleted transplantation in children. These receptors have no known antigen. Study results and limitations: Newly produced T cells mostly provided counts and TCRbeta diversity after one year, as hyperexpanded clones declined.

For TCRbeta, the library was prepared with unique molecular identifiers. Via MiXCR, TCRdb re-called the PCR reads, giving one row per CDR3 protein. The repertoire holds approximately 300,000 distinct CDR3 sequences, with roughly 7.8% as singletons. The material was peripheral blood, obtained 360 days after TCRalphabeta/CD19-depleted stem cell transplant. The source is a female patient aged 2 to 10 who had a stem cell transplant for Fanconi anemia, so the T cells may come from the graft donor.

This clonotype was observed many times. V is TRBV4-1 and J is TRBJ2-1; D is perhaps TRBD2 (5 bases). The CDR3 consists of 16 residues. Deletions cut 4 bases from V and 5 bases from J, with 18 bases between. From germline, CDR1 is MGHRA and CDR2 YSYEKL. CDR3 in amino acids: CASSPAGVAWDNEQFF. For the CDR3, the DNA is TGCGCCAGCAGCCCGGCAGGAGTAGCGTGGGACAATGAGCAGTTCTTC.

This clonotype was detected many times. The chain employs TRBV12-3 or TRBV12-4 and TRBJ2-7, with D unresolved. This CDR3 is 13 amino acids long. Trimming removed 3 bases at V and 1 base at J, with 7 bases between. This CDR3 reads CASSFGRSYEQYF. In nucleotides, the CDR3 is TGTGCCAGCAGTTTTGGTCGTTCCTACGAGCAGTACTTC.

As concerns this clonotype: No conserved phenylalanine or tryptophan is present at the end of the CDR3, so a read error is the likely explanation. This sequence joins TRBV27 and TRBJ2-2; a possible D gene is TRBD1 (6 bases). V lost 5 bases to trimming and J lost 6 bases, with 13 bases between them. The CDR3 covers 14 residues. Germline CDR1 is MNHEY and CDR2 is SMNVEV (reference sequence). The CDR3 reads CASSPSQGPGELFV. CDR3 sequence (DNA): TGTGCCAGCAGTCCCTCACAGGGCCCCGGGGAGCTGTTTGTT.

The rearrangement links TRBV13 to TRBJ2-2; a possible D gene is TRBD2 (5 bases). Trimming took 0 bases from V and 0 from J, leaving 5 bases between them. This CDR3 has 15 residues. Per the germline V gene, CDR1 is PRHDT and CDR2 is FYEKMQ (reference sequence). CDR3 residues: CASSLGAANTGELFF. The CDR3 DNA is TGTGCCAGCAGCTTAGGAGCGGCGAACACCGGGGAGCTGTTTTTT.

This clonotype has a count of ten or more. This chain joins TRBV6-5 and TRBJ1-2; 11 bases map to TRBD1. Per the germline V gene, CDR1 is MNHEY and CDR2 is SVGAGI. The CDR3 consists of 18 residues. Losses at the gene ends were 3 bases for V and 8 bases for J; bases not matched to a gene: 17. CDR3 sequence: CASSYENYSGTGGHGYTF. The CDR3 DNA sequence: TGTGCCAGCAGTTATGAAAACTACTCCGGGACAGGGGGTCACGGCTACACCTTC.

The chain has TRBV9 and TRBJ2-1, with D possibly matching TRBD1 (6 bases). V was cut by 0 bases and J by 5 bases, with 12 bases left in between. CDR1 is SGDLS, CDR2 YYNGEE, per germline. CDR3 length equals 15 residues. DNA of the CDR3: TGTGCCAGCAGCGTAGGTACAGGGTGGGACAATGAGCAGTTCTTC. This codes for CASSVGTGWDNEQFF.

Ten or more counts support this clonotype. This rearrangement joins TRBV12-3 or TRBV12-4 to TRBJ2-7; 10 bases align to TRBD1. The CDR3 covers 15 residues. V trimming: 5 bases; J trimming: 2 bases; junction bases outside the gene matches: 6. The CDR3 bases are TGTGCCAGCAGTGCATCCGGGACAGGGGCCTACGAGCAGTACTTC. Protein product: CASSASGTGAYEQYF.

The sample holds a few counts of this clonotype. The chain links TRBV6-1 to TRBJ2-7; D is perhaps TRBD2 (5 bases). The length of the CDR3 is 13 residues. Germline V gene data show CDR1 as MNHNS and CDR2 as SASEGT. Deletions cut 7 bases from V and 3 bases from J, with 13 bases between. CDR3 in DNA: TGTGCCAGCAATCAAGCGGAGTTCTACGAGCAGTACTTC. Its protein is CASNQAEFYEQYF.

This clonotype was seen repeatedly, ten times or more. The chain couples TRBV7-2 to TRBJ2-4; 7 bases are a match to TRBD2. Germline V gene data show CDR1 as SGHTA and CDR2 as FQGNSA. The CDR3 spans 16 residues. V was pared by 2 bases and J by 8 bases, with 12 bases of the junction left unmatched. As DNA, the CDR3 is TGTGCCAGCAGCTTATATTACGGAGGGAGGGGCGACATTCAGTACTTC. Amino acid sequence: CASSLYYGGRGDIQYF.

This clonotype came up a few times. The chain recombines TRBV5-1 with TRBJ1-1; tentative D call: TRBD1 (6 bases). CDR1 and CDR2 from the germline V gene are SGHRS and YFSETQ. Trimming cost V 0 bases and J 2 bases, with 14 bases left between them. CDR3 length: 16 residues. The CDR3 DNA is TGCGCCAGCAGCTTGGCCCAGGCAGGGGCAAACACTGAAGCTTTCTTT. Translation gives CASSLAQAGANTEAFF.

The chain combines TRBV12-3 or TRBV12-4 with TRBJ2-6; D remains unclear. Between the trimmed V and J ends, which lost 7 bases and 4 bases, there was a span of 11 bases. The CDR3 totals 14 residues. CDR3 bases: TGTGCCAGCACCGACATTCCCGGGGCCAACGTCCTGACTTTC. This sequence encodes CASTDIPGANVLTF.

The table lists this clonotype with many counts. The CDR3 bases are TGTGCCAGCGTACCATACGGGGGGACAGGGACCTACAATGAGCAGTTCTTC. It encodes CASVPYGGTGTYNEQFF. The chain joins TRBV7-8 to TRBJ2-1; TRBD1 matches 9 bases. Trimming removed 8 bases from V and 2 bases from J; junction bases left unmatched: 13. The CDR3 runs 17 residues. The germline gives CDR1 SGHVS, CDR2 FQNEAQ.

This clonotype was counted between two and nine times. J is TRBJ2-1 and V is TRBV7-2; D not resolved. Trimming took 1 base from V and 8 from J, leaving 9 bases between them. From germline, CDR1 is SGHTA and CDR2 FQGNSA. CDR3 length equals 13 residues. CDR3 in DNA: TGTGCCAGCAGCTTAGTCTACAGCGATGAGCAGTTCTTC. It translates to CASSLVYSDEQFF.

This clonotype was detected ten times or more. The rearrangement links TRBV11-2 to TRBJ2-2; D may correspond to TRBD1 or TRBD2 (5 bases each). CDR3 length: 11 amino acids. The V gene lost 4 bases and the J gene lost 13 bases, with 10 bases spanning the gap. Germline V gene sequence: CDR1 SGHAT, CDR2 FQNNGV. In nucleotides, the CDR3 is TGTGCCAGCAGCTCCCTGGGACGGCTGTTTTTT. It is translated as CASSSLGRLFF.

The V gene is TRBV7-2, the J gene TRBJ2-5; tentative D call: TRBD2 (5 bases). Per germline, CDR1 SGHTA and CDR2 FQGNSA. The CDR3 runs to 13 residues. V gave up 1 base and J gave up 5 bases, with 8 bases separating them. CDR3 sequence: CASSLGRRETQYF. The CDR3 region has the DNA TGTGCCAGCAGCTTAGGACGGAGGGAGACCCAGTACTTC.

This clonotype was detected ten times or more. The CDR3, as DNA: TGCGCCAGCAGCCATCGTCCGGACGCATGGACTGAAGCTTTCTTT. It translates to CASSHRPDAWTEAFF. This chain connects TRBV4-3 to TRBJ1-1; D is undetermined. CDR1 is LGHNA and CDR2 is YSLEER in the germline V gene. The CDR3 consists of 15 residues. Trimming left V 3 bases short and J 5 bases short, with 16 bases between.

The chain uses TRBV2 and TRBJ1-5; TRBD1 is a possible D gene (6 bases). The CDR3 sequence is 14 residues long. Germline V gene lookup returns CDR1 SNHLY and CDR2 FYNNEI. V was pared by 6 bases and J by 7 bases, with 16 bases between. This chain's CDR3 is CASRQGRGTQPQHF. DNA of the CDR3: TGTGCCAGCAGACAGGGTCGAGGGACCCAGCCCCAGCATTTT.

This sequence joins TRBV7-9 and TRBJ1-4; 9 bases match TRBD1. The CDR3 spans 16 residues. V lost 4 bases and J lost 6; bases outside the gene matches: 9. The germline CDR1 and CDR2 sequences are SEHNR and FQNEAQ (reference sequence). The CDR3 region is CASSSSGQGYHEKLFF. The CDR3, as DNA: TGTGCCAGCAGCTCCTCGGGACAGGGATACCATGAAAAACTGTTTTTT.

This clonotype was counted a few times. This chain connects TRBV9 to TRBJ2-1; D might be TRBD1 (6 bases). CDR1 and CDR2 (germline): SGDLS, YYNGEE. This CDR3 is 15 amino acids long. V dropped 5 bases and J dropped 1 base, with 13 bases sitting between them. CDR3 region: CASRAGDLSYNEQFF. The CDR3 region has the DNA TGTGCCAGCAGAGCAGGGGATCTATCCTACAATGAGCAGTTCTTC.

The chain employs TRBV11-1 and TRBJ2-1; 14 positions match TRBD2. Germline lookup yields CDR1 SGHAT and CDR2 FQDESV (reference sequence). V shed 1 base, J shed 0 bases, and the junction held 5 bases outside the gene matches. The CDR3 has 19 amino acids. CDR3 nucleotide sequence: TGTGCCAGCAGCTTAGGACTAGCGGGGGGGCCGAGCTCCTACAATGAGCAGTTCTTC. Translation gives CASSLGLAGGPSSYNEQFF.

In this sample, this clonotype turned up many times. The genes are TRBV11-2 and TRBJ2-1; possible D gene TRBD2, 6 bases. The CDR3 has 16 residues. The germline CDR1 and CDR2 sequences are SGHAT and FQNNGV. V was trimmed by 5 bases and J by 7 bases, leaving 21 bases between them. In DNA form, the CDR3 reads TGTGCCAGCAGCCCACCCGGGACTTATTTTGTGAATGAGCAGTTCTTC. Amino acid sequence: CASSPPGTYFVNEQFF.